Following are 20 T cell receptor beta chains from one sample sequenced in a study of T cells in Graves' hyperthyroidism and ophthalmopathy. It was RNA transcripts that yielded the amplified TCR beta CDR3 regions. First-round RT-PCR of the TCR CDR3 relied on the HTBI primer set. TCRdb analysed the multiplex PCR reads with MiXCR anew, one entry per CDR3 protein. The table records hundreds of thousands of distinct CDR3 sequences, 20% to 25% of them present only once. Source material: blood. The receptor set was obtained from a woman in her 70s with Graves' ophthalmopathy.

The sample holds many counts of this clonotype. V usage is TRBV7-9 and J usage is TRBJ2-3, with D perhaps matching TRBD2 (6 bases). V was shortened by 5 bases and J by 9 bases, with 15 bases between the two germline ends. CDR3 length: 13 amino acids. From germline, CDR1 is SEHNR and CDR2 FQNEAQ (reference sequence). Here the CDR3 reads CASSNGSRVTQYF. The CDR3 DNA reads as TGTGCCAGCAGCAACGGGAGCAGGGTGACGCAGTATTTT.

The CDR3 nucleotides read TGTGCCAGCAGCCTGGACAGGTCGAACACCGGGGAGCTGTTTTTT. Translation: CASSLDRSNTGELFF. The chain employs TRBV4-2 and TRBJ2-2, with 7 bases fitting TRBD1. V trimming: 4 bases; J trimming: 0 bases; junction bases outside the gene matches: 2. The germline V gene encodes CDR1 LGHNA and CDR2 YNFKEQ. The CDR3 covers 15 residues.

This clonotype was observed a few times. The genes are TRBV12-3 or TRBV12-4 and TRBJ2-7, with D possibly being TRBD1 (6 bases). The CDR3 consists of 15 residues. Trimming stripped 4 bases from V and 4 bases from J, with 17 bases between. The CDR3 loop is CASSSPRAGAYEQYF. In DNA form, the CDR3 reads TGTGCCAGCAGTTCGCCTAGGGCAGGGGCGTACGAGCAGTACTTC.

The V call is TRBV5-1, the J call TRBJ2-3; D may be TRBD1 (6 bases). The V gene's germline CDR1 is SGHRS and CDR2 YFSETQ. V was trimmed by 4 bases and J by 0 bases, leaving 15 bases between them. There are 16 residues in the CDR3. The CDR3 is CASSQLGASSTDTQYF. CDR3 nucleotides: TGCGCCAGCAGCCAACTGGGGGCTTCTAGCACAGATACGCAGTATTTT.

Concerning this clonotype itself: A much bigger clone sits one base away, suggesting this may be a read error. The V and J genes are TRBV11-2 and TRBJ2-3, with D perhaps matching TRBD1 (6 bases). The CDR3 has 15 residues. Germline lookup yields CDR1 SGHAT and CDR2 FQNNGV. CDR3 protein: CASSLDSGRTDTRYF. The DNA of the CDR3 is TGTGCCAGCAGCTTAGACTCGGGGCGGACAGATACGCGGTATTTT.

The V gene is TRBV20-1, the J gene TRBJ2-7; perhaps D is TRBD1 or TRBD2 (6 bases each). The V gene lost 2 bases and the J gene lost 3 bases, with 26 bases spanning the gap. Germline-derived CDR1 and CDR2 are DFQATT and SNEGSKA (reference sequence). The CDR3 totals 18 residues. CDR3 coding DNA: TGCAGTGCTAGACCCCTGGGGCGGGACATGCCGAACAACTACGAGCAGTACTTC. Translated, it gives CSARPLGRDMPNNYEQYF.

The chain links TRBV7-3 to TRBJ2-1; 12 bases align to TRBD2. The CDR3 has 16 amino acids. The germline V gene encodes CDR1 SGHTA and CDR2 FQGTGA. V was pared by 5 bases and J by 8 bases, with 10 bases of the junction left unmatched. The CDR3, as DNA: TGTGCCAGCAGCCCGAAAGGGACTAGCGGGTTCGATGAGCAGTTCTTC. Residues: CASSPKGTSGFDEQFF. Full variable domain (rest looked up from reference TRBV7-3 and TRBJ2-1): GAGVSQTPSNKVTEKGKYVELRCDPISGHTALYWYRQSLGQGPEFLIYFQGTGAADDSGLPNDRFFAVRPEGSVSTLKIQRTERGDSAVYLCASSPKGTSGFDEQFFGPGTRLTVL.

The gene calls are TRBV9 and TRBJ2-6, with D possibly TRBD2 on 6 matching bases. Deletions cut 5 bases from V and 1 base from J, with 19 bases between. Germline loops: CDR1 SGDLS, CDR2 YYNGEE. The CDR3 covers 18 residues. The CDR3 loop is CASSKVGGVLSGANVLTF. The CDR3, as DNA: TGTGCCAGCAGTAAGGTGGGGGGAGTACTATCTGGGGCCAACGTCCTGACTTTC.

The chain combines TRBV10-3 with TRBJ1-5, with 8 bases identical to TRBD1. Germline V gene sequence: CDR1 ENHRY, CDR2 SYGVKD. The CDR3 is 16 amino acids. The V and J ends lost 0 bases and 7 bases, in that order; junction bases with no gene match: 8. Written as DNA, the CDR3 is TGTGCCATCAGTGAGTCGAAAAGACAGGGGCCCCAGCCCCAGCATTTT. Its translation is CAISESKRQGPQPQHF.

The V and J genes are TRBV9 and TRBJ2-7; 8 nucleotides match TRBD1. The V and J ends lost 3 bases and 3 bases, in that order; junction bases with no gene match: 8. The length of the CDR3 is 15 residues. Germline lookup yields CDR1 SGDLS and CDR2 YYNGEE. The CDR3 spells CASSGPTGDDYEQYF. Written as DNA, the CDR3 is TGTGCCAGCAGCGGACCGACAGGGGACGACTACGAGCAGTACTTC.

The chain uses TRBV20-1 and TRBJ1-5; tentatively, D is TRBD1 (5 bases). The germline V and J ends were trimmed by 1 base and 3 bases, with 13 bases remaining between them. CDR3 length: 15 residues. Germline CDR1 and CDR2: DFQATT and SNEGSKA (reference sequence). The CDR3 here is CSARVEGLINQPQHF. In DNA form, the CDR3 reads TGCAGTGCTAGAGTAGAGGGGCTAATCAATCAGCCCCAGCATTTT.

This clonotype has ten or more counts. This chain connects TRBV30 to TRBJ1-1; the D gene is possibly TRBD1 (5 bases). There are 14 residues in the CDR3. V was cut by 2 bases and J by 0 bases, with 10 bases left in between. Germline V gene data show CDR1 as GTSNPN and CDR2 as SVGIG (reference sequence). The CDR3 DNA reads TGTGCCTGGAGTTCAATACAGGTGAACACTGAAGCTTTCTTT. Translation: CAWSSIQVNTEAFF.

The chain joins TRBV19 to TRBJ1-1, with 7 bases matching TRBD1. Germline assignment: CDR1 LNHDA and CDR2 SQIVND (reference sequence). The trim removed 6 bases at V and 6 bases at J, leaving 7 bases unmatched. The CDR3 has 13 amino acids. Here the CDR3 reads CASRGRGVAEAFF. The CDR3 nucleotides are TGTGCCAGTAGAGGCAGGGGGGTCGCTGAAGCTTTCTTT.

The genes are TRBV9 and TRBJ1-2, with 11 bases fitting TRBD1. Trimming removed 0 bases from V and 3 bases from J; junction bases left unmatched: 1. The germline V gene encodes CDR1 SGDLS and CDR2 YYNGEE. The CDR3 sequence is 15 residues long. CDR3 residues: CASSVGDRGDYGYTF. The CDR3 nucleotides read TGTGCCAGCAGCGTAGGGGACAGGGGGGACTATGGCTACACCTTC.

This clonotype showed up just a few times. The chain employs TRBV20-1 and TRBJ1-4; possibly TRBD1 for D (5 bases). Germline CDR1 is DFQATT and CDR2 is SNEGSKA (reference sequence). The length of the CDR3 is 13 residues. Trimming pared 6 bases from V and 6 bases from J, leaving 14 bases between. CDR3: CSATGSRDEKLFF. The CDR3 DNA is TGCAGTGCCACCGGGAGCAGGGATGAAAAACTGTTTTTT.

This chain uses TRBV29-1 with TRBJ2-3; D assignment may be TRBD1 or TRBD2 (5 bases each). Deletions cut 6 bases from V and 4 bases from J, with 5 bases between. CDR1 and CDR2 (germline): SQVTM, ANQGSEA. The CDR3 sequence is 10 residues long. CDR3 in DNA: TGCAGCGTGGGACCAGATACGCAGTATTTT. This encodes CSVGPDTQYF.

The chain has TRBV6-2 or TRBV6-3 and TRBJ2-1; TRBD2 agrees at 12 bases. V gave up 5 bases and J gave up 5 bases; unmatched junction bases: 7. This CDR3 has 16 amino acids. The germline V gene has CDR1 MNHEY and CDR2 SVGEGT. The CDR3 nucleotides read TGTGCCAGCAGTAGGACTAGCGGGATTACCCACAATGAGCAGTTCTTC. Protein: CASSRTSGITHNEQFF.

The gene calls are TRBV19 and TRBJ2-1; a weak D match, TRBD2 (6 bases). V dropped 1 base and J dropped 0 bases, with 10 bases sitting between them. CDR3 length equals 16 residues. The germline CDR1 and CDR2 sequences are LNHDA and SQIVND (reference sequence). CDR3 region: CASSIAGGNSYNEQFF. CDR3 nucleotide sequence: TGTGCCAGTAGTATAGCCGGCGGGAACTCCTACAATGAGCAGTTCTTC.

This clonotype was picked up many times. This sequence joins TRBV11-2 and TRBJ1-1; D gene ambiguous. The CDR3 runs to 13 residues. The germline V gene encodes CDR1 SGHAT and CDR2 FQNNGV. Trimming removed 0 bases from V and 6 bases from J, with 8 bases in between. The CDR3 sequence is CASSLDPNAEAFF. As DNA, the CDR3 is TGTGCCAGCAGCTTAGATCCCAACGCTGAAGCTTTCTTT.

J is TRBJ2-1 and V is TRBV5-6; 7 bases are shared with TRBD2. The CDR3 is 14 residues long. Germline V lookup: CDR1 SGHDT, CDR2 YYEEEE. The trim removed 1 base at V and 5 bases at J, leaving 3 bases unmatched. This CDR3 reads CASSLWRGNNEQFF. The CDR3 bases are TGTGCCAGCAGCTTGTGGCGGGGGAACAATGAGCAGTTCTTC.